The 9 T cell receptor beta chains below come from one sample, sequenced in a study of response to subunit inactivated influenza vaccine. TCRdb re-called the RT-PCR reads with MiXCR, one entry per CDR3 protein. The sample includes more than 700,000 distinct CDR3 sequences, 21% seen only once; the top ten take about a tenth. This material consisted of PBMCs from blood, taken around 5 days after vaccination. These receptors originate from a man aged 50 to 59 who received an inactivated influenza vaccine.

This clonotype came up a few times. The rearrangement links TRBV7-2 to TRBJ1-5; possibly TRBD1 for D (6 bases). The CDR3 contains 15 residues. Trimming pared 4 bases from V and 6 bases from J, leaving 16 bases between. Germline CDR1 is SGHTA and CDR2 is FQGNSA. DNA of the CDR3: TGTGCCAGCAGCTCAGGGGCAGGGGCGCTTCAGCCCCAGCATTTT. Amino acid sequence: CASSSGAGALQPQHF. The full variable domain, with the rest looked up from reference TRBV7-2 and TRBJ1-5, is GAGVSQSPSNKVTEKGKDVELRCDPISGHTALYWYRQSLGQGLEFLIYFQGNSAPDKSGLPSDRFSAERTGGSVSTLTIQRTQQEDSAVYLCASSSGAGALQPQHFGDGTRLSIL.

The rearrangement uses TRBV20-1 and TRBJ2-5, with TRBD2 matching 15 bases. The CDR3 totals 17 residues. J lost 0 bases, V lost 5 bases, and 7 bases had no gene match. The germline V gene has CDR1 DFQATT and CDR2 SNEGSKA (reference sequence). In nucleotides, the CDR3 is TGCAGTGCTTTCGGACTAGCGGGAGGGCCGTACCAAGAGACCCAGTACTTC. This gives the protein CSAFGLAGGPYQETQYF.

This clonotype was observed a handful of times. The DNA for the CDR3 is TGTGCCAGCACCCCAAGGGGGGCGGGAACCTACGAGCAGTACTTC. This codes for CASTPRGAGTYEQYF. The chain has TRBV6-1 and TRBJ2-7; D possibly matches TRBD1 or TRBD2 (6 bases each). Germline assignment: CDR1 MNHNS and CDR2 SASEGT. Between the trimmed V and J ends, which lost 7 bases and 2 bases, there was a span of 18 bases. The CDR3 totals 15 residues.

The sample holds many counts of this clonotype. V usage is TRBV12-3 or TRBV12-4 and J usage is TRBJ2-1, with TRBD1 matching over 7 bases. This CDR3 comprises 13 residues. After removal of 5 bases from V and 11 bases from J, the junction contained 9 bases not matched to a gene. The CDR3 DNA is TGTGCCAGCAGTCCCAAACCGGGACAGAAGCAGTTCTTC. Its protein product is CASSPKPGQKQFF.

This clonotype was seen only a few times. The chain couples TRBV4-2 to TRBJ2-1, with D possibly being TRBD2 (5 bases). Germline CDR1 is LGHNA and CDR2 is YNFKEQ. V shed 4 bases and J shed 6 bases, with 16 bases lying between them. CDR3 size: 15 residues. This CDR3 is CASSLIGEGGNEQFF. Written as DNA, the CDR3 is TGTGCCAGCAGCCTAATCGGCGAGGGCGGCAATGAGCAGTTCTTC.

This clonotype was recorded a few times. The chain combines TRBV4-3 with TRBJ2-5; 12 bases map to TRBD2. Germline CDR1 reads LGHNA; CDR2 reads YSLEER. V trimming: 1 base; J trimming: 1 base; junction bases outside the gene matches: 7. CDR3 length: 18 residues. The CDR3 DNA is TGCGCCAGCAGCCAAGCCATTTGGACTAGCGGGATCCAAGAGACCCAGTACTTC. Translating gives CASSQAIWTSGIQETQYF.

The chain is built from TRBV20-1 and TRBJ2-1; unclear D gene. V lost 0 bases, J lost 10 bases, and 19 bases lay in between. Germline V gene sequence: CDR1 DFQATT, CDR2 SNEGSKA (reference sequence). This CDR3 has 15 amino acids. CDR3 in amino acids: CSARDPGFTMFEQFF. CDR3 sequence (DNA): TGCAGTGCTAGAGACCCAGGTTTTACAATGTTCGAGCAGTTCTTC.

The chain couples TRBV19 to TRBJ2-1; D is uncertain. CDR1 is LNHDA, CDR2 SQIVND, per germline (reference sequence). V lost 1 base, J lost 7 bases, and 11 bases lay in between. CDR3 length: 14 residues. CDR3 sequence: CASSIGSPRNEQFF. The CDR3 bases are TGTGCCAGTAGTATAGGTTCCCCCAGGAATGAGCAGTTCTTC.

The gene calls are TRBV24-1 and TRBJ2-3; 8 nucleotides agree with TRBD1. CDR1 and CDR2 (germline): KGHDR, SFDVKD. This CDR3 is 16 amino acids long. The J segment lost 4 bases and the V segment lost 2 bases, leaving 7 bases of the junction unmatched. The CDR3 sequence: CATSDYRQGRADTQYF. CDR3 bases: TGTGCCACCAGTGATTACCGACAGGGGCGCGCAGATACGCAGTATTTT.